This entry describes one T cell receptor (beta chain). Relative to the germline gene, one junction end is altered; a read error may explain this. This entry comes from a study of identical twins. TCRdb independently ran MiXCR on the 5' RACE reads; one entry per CDR3 protein. The sample records about 1.7 million distinct CDR3 sequences, more than 30% being singletons. The germline V gene has CDR1 MNHNS and CDR2 SASEGT. There are 15 residues in the CDR3. The V and J genes are TRBV6-1 and TRBJ1-2; TRBD1 agrees at 8 bases. The sample consisted of cord blood. The clonotype comes from a newborn girl in good health. This CDR3 reads CAGSIQGTGLYGYTF. CDR3 DNA: TGTGCCGGCAGTATCCAGGGGACAGGACTATATGGCTACACCTTC.